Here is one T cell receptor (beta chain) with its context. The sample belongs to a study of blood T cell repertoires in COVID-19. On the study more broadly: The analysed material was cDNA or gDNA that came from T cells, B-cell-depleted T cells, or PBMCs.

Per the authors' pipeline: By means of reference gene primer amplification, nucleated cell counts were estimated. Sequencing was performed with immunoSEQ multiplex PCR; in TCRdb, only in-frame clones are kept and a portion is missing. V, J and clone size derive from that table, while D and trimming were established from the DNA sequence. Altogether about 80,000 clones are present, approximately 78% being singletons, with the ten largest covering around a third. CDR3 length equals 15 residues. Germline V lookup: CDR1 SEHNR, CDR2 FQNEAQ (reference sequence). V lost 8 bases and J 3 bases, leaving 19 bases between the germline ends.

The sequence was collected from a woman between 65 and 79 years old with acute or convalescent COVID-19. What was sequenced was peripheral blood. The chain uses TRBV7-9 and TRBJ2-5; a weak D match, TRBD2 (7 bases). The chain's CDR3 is CASSPRGGREETQYF. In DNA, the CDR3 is TGTGCCAGCTCGCCAAGGGGGGGTCGGGAAGAGACCCAGTACTTC. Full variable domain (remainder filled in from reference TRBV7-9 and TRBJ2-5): DTGVSQNPRHKITKRGQNVTFRCDPISEHNRLYWYRQTLGQGPEFLTYFQNEAQLEKSRLLSDRFSAERPKGSFSTLEIQRTEQGDSAMYLCASSPRGGREETQYFGPGTRLLVL.